This TCR beta chain was sequenced during a study of low-dose radiotherapy and immunotherapy resistance in tumors. Turning to the study itself: Members of Cohort 2 were treated with 1 Gy per fraction every two weeks; their total was 13 Gy over 26 weeks.

Stated time point: before trial treatment. In the RACIN dose-escalation trial, donors got nivolumab plus ipilimumab with aspirin, cyclophosphamide and radiotherapy. The germline CDR1 and CDR2 sequences are LGHNT and FRNRAP. This CDR3 spans 15 amino acids. V shed 4 bases, J shed 6 bases, and the junction held 12 bases outside the gene matches. Many counts were recorded for this clonotype. Gene-specific TRAV and TRBV primers were used for first-strand cDNA, covering alpha and beta chains. Amplification of TCRs used a constant-region primer and V-primer adapter for roughly 18 PCR cycles. mRNA that had been isolated underwent amplification through in vitro transcription. TCRdb re-derived calls from the reads in MiXCR, one entry per CDR3 protein. The table has around 69,000 distinct CDR3 sequences, around 32% seen once.

This chain links TRBV12-5 with TRBJ2-7, with 7 bases identical to TRBD1. Sequencing used PBMCs, obtained before treatment. The sequence was collected from a female donor with ovarian cancer. CDR3 DNA sequence: TGTGCTAGTGGTTCGACAGGGCTATATTCCGGCGAGCAGTACTTC. This sequence encodes CASGSTGLYSGEQYF.